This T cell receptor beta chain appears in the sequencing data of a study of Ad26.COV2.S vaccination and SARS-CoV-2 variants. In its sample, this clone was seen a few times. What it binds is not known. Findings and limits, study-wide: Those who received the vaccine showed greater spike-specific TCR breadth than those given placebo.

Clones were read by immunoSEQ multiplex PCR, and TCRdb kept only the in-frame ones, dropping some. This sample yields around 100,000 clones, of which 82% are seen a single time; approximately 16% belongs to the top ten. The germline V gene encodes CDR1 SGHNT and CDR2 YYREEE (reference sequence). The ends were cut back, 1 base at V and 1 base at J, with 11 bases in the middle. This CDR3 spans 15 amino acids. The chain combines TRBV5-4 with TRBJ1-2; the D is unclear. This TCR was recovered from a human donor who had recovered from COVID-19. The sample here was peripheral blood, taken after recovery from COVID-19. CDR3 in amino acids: CASSLYHRSNYGYTF. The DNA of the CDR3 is TGTGCCAGCAGCTTGTATCACCGGAGTAACTATGGCTACACCTTC.